One and the same sample provided the 2 T cell receptor beta chains below, sequenced in a study of blood T cell repertoires in COVID-19. Profiled with immunoSEQ multiplex PCR; TCRdb holds only in-frame clones, not every one. Here the sample spans roughly 250,000 clones, 86% being singletons. Source material: peripheral blood. The receptor source for this set is a man aged 40-50 years who had recovered from COVID-19.

The V gene is TRBV12-2, the J gene TRBJ1-2; the table's D gene call, TRBD1, was not cross checked with the DNA. TRBV12-2 is designated a pseudogene. The CDR3 runs to 13 residues. The CDR3 DNA reads as TGTGCAAGTCGCAAAGACAGGGTGGGTGGCTACACCTTC. Residues: CASRKDRVGGYTF.

This clone was observed a single time. This chain links TRBV6-4 with TRBJ2-7, with D unresolved. The CDR3 runs 11 residues. Germline CDR1 reads MRHNA; CDR2 reads SNTAGT. The V and J ends lost 5 bases and 4 bases respectively, with 6 bases between them. This CDR3 reads CASSPFYEQYF. CDR3 nucleotides: TGTGCCAGCAGTCCTTTTTACGAGCAGTACTTC.